The 9 T cell receptor beta chains below all came from one sample that was sequenced in a study of T cell responses to AZD1222 COVID-19 vaccine. The table came from immunoSEQ multiplex PCR; TCRdb's copy has only in-frame clones and leaves some out. The sample holds around 140,000 clones, 80% to 95% seen once. This specimen consisted of peripheral blood, obtained on day 0 of AZD1222 vaccination. The receptors shown here come from an adult in good health.

This chain links TRBV9 with TRBJ2-7, with D maybe TRBD1 (6 bases). Per germline, CDR1 SGDLS and CDR2 YYNGEE. The ends were cut back, 4 bases at V and 4 bases at J, with 15 bases in the middle. The CDR3 has 14 amino acids. The CDR3 here is CASSPTGTRYEQYF. CDR3 sequence (DNA): TGTGCCAGCAGCCCGACCGGGACAAGGTACGAGCAGTACTTC.

This chain links TRBV28 with TRBJ2-5, with 8 positions matching TRBD1. Germline loops: CDR1 MDHEN, CDR2 SYDVKM. The CDR3 loop spans 15 amino acids. The trim removed 6 bases at V and 5 bases at J, leaving 11 bases unmatched. The CDR3 loop reads CASSSSQGARETQYF. In DNA, the CDR3 is TGTGCCAGCAGCTCGTCCCAGGGGGCCCGGGAGACCCAGTACTTC.

This sequence joins TRBV15 and TRBJ2-5; the D is unclear. Trimming removed 3 bases at V and 3 bases at J, with 14 bases between. Germline CDR1 LNHNV, CDR2 YYDKDF (reference sequence). This CDR3 has 15 amino acids. The CDR3 region is CATSSSPSGKETQYF. Here the CDR3 DNA reads TGTGCCACCAGCAGTAGCCCTAGTGGGAAAGAGACCCAGTACTTC. The complete variable domain, with remaining parts taken from reference TRBV15 and TRBJ2-5, reads DAMVIQNPRYQVTQFGKPVTLSCSQTLNHNVMYWYQQKSSQAPKLLFHYYDKDFNNEADTPDNFQSRRPNTSFCFLDIRSPGLGDTAMYLCATSSSPSGKETQYFGPGTRLLVL.

Only one count was recorded for this clone. The J gene is TRBJ2-7, the V gene TRBV5-8; no reliable D call. In germline, CDR1 is SGHTS, CDR2 YDEGEE. There are 12 residues in the CDR3. V was cut by 0 bases and J by 4 bases, with 5 bases left in between. The CDR3 coding sequence is TGTGCCAGCAGCTTGGGTCGATACGAGCAGTACTTC. Its translation: CASSLGRYEQYF.

V is TRBV6-5 and J is TRBJ1-2; D might be TRBD1 (6 bases). The CDR3 runs to 12 residues. The germline V gene encodes CDR1 MNHEY and CDR2 SVGAGI. V was shortened by 11 bases and J by 4 bases, with 14 bases between the two germline ends. CDR3 in amino acids: CASRDRTYGYTF. CDR3 in DNA: TGTGCCTCACGAGACAGGACCTATGGCTACACCTTC.

This clone was counted a single time. The chain employs TRBV28 and TRBJ2-7; D is undetermined. Germline V lookup: CDR1 MDHEN, CDR2 SYDVKM. The V end lost 7 bases, the J end lost 0 bases, and 7 bases lay between the germline ends. CDR3 length: 12 amino acids. CDR3 DNA: TGTGCCAGCAATGGGGACTCCTACGAGCAGTACTTC. Translating gives CASNGDSYEQYF.

The chain is built from TRBV11-2 and TRBJ2-7, with D maybe TRBD2 (6 bases). This CDR3 has 13 amino acids. V was cut by 5 bases and J by 3 bases, with 11 bases left in between. Germline V gene data show CDR1 as SGHAT and CDR2 as FQNNGV. CDR3 nucleotide sequence: TGTGCCAGCAGCCCCGGGGACTTCTACGAGCAGTACTTC. Its protein product is CASSPGDFYEQYF.

The chain combines TRBV19 with TRBJ1-1; D remains ambiguous. The CDR3 covers 16 residues. Germline V gene sequence: CDR1 LNHDA, CDR2 SQIVND (reference sequence). V was shortened by 1 base and J by 4 bases, with 16 bases between the two germline ends. The CDR3 region is CASSIGAQSHGTEAFF. CDR3 in DNA: TGTGCCAGTAGTATAGGGGCCCAAAGCCATGGCACTGAAGCTTTCTTT.

This clone was seen once. CDR3 nucleotide sequence: TGTGCCATCAGTGGTTCAGGGACGGGCAATCAGCCCCAGCATTTT. Its translation is CAISGSGTGNQPQHF. The chain uses TRBV10-3 and TRBJ1-5; a weak D match, TRBD1 (5 bases). This CDR3 is built from 15 residues. The V gene lost 4 bases and the J gene lost 2 bases, with 12 bases spanning the gap. The V gene's germline CDR1 is ENHRY and CDR2 SYGVKD.